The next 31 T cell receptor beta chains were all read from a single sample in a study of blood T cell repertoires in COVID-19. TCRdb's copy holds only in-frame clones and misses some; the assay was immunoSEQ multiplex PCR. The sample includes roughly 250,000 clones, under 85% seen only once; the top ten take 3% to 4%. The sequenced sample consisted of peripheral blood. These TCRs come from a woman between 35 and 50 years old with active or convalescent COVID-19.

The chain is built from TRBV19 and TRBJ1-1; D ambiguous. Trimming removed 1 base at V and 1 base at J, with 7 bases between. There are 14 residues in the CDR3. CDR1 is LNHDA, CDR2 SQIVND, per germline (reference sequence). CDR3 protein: CASSIVPGNTEAFF. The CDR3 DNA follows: TGTGCCAGTAGTATAGTTCCGGGGAACACTGAAGCTTTCTTT.

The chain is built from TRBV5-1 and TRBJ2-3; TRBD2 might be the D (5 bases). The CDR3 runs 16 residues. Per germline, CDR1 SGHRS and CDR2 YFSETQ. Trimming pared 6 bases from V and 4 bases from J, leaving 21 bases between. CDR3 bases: TGCGCCAGCACCCCGAACGTGGCGGGCAGCGCAGATACGCAGTATTTT. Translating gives CASTPNVAGSADTQYF. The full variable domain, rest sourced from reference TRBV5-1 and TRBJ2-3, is KAGVTQTPRYLIKTRGQQVTLSCSPISGHRSVSWYQQTPGQGLQFLFEYFSETQRNKGNFPGRFSGRQFSNSRSEMNVSTLELGDSALYLCASTPNVAGSADTQYFGPGTRLTVL.

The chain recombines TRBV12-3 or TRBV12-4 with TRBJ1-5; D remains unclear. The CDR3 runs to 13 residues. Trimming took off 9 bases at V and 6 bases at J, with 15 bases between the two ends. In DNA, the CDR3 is TGTGCCAGTCAAGCGGGAGCGGGTCAGCCCCAGCATTTT. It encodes CASQAGAGQPQHF.

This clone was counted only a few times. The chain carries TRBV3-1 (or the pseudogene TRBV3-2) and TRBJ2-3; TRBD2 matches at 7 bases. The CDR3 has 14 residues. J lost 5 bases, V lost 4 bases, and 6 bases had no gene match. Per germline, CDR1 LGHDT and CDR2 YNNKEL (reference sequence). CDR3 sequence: CASSPRGSGDTQYF. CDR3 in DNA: TGTGCCAGCAGCCCGCGGGGGTCGGGAGATACGCAGTATTTT.

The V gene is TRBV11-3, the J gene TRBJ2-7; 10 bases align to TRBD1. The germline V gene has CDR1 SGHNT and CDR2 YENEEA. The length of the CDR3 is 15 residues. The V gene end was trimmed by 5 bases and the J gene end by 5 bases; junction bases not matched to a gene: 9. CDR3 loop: CASSVSGTGDHEQYF. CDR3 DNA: TGTGCCAGCAGCGTCTCCGGGACAGGGGACCACGAGCAGTACTTC.

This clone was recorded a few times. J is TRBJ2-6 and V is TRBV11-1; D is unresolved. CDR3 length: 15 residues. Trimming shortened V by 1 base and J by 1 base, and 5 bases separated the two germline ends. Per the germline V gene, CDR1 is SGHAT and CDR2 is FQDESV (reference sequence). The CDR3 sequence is CASSLGQSGANVLTF. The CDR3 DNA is TGTGCCAGCAGCTTAGGACAATCTGGGGCCAACGTCCTGACTTTC.

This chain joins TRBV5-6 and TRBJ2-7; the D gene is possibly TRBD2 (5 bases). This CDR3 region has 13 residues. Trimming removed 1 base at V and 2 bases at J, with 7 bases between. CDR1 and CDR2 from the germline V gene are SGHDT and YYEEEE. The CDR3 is CASSLHGTYEQYV. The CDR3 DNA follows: TGTGCCAGCAGCTTGCACGGGACCTACGAGCAGTACGTC.

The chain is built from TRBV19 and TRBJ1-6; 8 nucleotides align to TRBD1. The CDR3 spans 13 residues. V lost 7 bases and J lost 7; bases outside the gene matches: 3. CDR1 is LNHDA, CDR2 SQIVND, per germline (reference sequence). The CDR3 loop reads CASNRDRNSPLHF. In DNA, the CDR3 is TGTGCCAGTAACCGGGACAGGAATTCACCCCTCCACTTT.

DNA of the CDR3: TGTGCCAGCAGCCGCGAGCGAGGATCCGGAAACACCATATATTTT. Residues: CASSRERGSGNTIYF. This chain connects TRBV11-1 to TRBJ1-3; D is unclear. Trimming removed 5 bases from V and 4 bases from J, with 15 bases in between. The germline V gene has CDR1 SGHAT and CDR2 FQDESV (reference sequence). The CDR3 spans 15 residues.

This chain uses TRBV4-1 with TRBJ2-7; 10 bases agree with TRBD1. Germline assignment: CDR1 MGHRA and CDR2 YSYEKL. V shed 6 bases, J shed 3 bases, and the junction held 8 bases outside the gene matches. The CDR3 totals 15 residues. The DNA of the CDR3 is TGCGCCAGCAGGCCTACCGGGACAGGGGACTACGAGCAGTACTTC. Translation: CASRPTGTGDYEQYF.

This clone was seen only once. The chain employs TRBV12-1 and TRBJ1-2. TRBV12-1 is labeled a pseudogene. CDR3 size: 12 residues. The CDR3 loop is CASSADGNGYTF. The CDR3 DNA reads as TGTGCCAGCAGCGCGGACGGGAATGGCTACACCTTC.

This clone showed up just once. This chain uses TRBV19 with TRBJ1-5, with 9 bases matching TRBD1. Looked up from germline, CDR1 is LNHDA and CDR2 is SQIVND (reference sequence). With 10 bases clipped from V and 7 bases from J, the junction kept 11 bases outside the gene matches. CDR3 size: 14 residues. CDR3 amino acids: CATSDRGGVQPQHF. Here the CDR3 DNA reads TGTGCCACTTCGGACAGGGGAGGAGTCCAGCCCCAGCATTTT.

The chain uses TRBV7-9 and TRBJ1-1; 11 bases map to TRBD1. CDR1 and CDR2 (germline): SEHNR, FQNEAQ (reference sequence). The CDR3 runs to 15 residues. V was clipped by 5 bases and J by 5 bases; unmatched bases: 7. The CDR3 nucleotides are TGTGCCAGCAGCCCCCGGACAGGGGGCAGAACTGAAGCTTTCTTT. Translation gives CASSPRTGGRTEAFF.

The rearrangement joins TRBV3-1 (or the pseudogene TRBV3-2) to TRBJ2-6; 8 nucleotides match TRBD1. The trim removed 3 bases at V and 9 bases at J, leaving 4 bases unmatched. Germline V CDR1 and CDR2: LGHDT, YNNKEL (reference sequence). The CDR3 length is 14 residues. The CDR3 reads CASSHRTGINVLTF. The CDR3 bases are TGTGCCAGCAGCCATAGGACAGGGATCAACGTCCTGACTTTC.

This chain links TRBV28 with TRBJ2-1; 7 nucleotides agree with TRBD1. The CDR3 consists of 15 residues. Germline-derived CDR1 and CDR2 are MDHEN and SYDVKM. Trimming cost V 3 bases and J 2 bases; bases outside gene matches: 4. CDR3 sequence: CASSFEGQPYNEQFF. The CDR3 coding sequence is TGTGCCAGCAGTTTCGAGGGACAGCCCTACAATGAGCAGTTCTTC. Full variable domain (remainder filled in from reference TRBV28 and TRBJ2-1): DVKVTQSSRYLVKRTGEKVFLECVQDMDHENMFWYRQDPGLGLRLIYFSYDVKMKEKGDIPEGYSVSREKKERFSLILESASTNQTSMYLCASSFEGQPYNEQFFGPGTRLTVL.

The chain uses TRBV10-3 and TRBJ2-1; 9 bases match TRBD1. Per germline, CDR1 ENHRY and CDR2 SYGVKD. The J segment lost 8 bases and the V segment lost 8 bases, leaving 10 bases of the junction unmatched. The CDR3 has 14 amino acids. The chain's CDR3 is CAIGRDRVDYEQFF. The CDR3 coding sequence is TGTGCCATCGGGCGGGACAGGGTGGACTATGAGCAGTTCTTC.

CDR3 loop: CASSLSGGYEQFF. As DNA, the CDR3 is TGTGCCAGCAGCCTTAGCGGGGGCTATGAGCAGTTCTTC. The rearrangement links TRBV28 to TRBJ2-1; 9 nucleotides agree with TRBD2. Germline V gene data show CDR1 as MDHEN and CDR2 as SYDVKM. Trimming cost V 6 bases and J 8 bases; bases outside gene matches: 5. The length of the CDR3 is 13 residues.

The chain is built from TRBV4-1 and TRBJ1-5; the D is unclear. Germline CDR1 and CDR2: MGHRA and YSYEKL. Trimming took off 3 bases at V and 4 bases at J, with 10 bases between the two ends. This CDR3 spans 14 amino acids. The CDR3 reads CASSQRGFNQPQHF. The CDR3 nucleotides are TGCGCCAGCAGCCAGAGAGGGTTTAATCAGCCCCAGCATTTT.

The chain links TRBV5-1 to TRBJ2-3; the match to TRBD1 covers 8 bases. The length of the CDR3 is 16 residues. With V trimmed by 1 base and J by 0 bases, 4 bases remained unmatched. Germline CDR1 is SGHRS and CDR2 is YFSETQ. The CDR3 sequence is CASSLLNRGSTDTQYF. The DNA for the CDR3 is TGCGCCAGCAGCTTGTTAAACAGGGGGAGCACAGATACGCAGTATTTT.

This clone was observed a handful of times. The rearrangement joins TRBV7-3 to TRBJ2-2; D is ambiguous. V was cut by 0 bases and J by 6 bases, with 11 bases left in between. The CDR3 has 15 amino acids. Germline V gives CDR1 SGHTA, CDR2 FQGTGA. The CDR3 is CASSLTFPGAGELFF. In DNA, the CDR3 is TGTGCCAGCAGCTTAACGTTTCCGGGTGCCGGGGAGCTGTTTTTT.

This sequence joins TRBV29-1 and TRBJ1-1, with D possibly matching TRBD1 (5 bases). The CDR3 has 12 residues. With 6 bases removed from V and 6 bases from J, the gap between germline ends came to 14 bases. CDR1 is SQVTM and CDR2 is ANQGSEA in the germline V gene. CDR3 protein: CSVSKARAEAFF. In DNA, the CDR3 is TGCAGCGTCTCCAAGGCCAGGGCTGAAGCTTTCTTT.

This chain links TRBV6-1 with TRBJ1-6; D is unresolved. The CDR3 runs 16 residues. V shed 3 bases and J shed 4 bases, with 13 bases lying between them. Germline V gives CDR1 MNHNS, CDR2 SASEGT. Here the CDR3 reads CASSDSGFRYNSPLHF. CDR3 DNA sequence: TGTGCCAGCAGTGATTCCGGGTTCCGTTATAATTCACCCCTCCACTTT.

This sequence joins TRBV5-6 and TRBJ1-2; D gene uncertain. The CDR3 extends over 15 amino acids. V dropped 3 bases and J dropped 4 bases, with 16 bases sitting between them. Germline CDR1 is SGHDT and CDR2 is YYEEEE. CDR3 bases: TGTGCCAGCAGCTGGAGTCAGGACGGGAGCTATGGCTACACCTTC. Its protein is CASSWSQDGSYGYTF.

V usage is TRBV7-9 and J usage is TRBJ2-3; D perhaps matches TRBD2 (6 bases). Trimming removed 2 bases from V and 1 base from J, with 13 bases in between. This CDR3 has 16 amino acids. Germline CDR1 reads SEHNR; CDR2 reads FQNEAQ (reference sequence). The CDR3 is CASSLIAVPRTDTQYF. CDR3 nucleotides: TGTGCCAGCAGCTTAATAGCGGTTCCCCGCACAGATACGCAGTATTTT.

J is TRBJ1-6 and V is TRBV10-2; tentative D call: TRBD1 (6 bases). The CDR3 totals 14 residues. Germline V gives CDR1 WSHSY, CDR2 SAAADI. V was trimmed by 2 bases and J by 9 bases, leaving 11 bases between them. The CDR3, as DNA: TGCGCCAGCAGTGAGCCAGGGGTAGGTTCACCCCTCCACTTT. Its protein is CASSEPGVGSPLHF.

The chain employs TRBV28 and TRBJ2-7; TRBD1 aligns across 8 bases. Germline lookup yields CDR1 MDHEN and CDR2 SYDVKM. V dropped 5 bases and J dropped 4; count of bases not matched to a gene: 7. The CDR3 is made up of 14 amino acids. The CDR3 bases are TGTGCCAGCAGTCCCGCAGGGGGCGTTTACGAGCAGTACTTC. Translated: CASSPAGGVYEQYF.

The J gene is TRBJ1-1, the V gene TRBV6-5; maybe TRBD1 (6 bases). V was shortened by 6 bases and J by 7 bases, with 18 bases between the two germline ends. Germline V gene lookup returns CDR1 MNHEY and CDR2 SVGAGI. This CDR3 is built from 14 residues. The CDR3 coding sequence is TGTGCCAGCAGCCCCCCTTGGCGACAGGTTGAAGCTTTCTTT. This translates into CASSPPWRQVEAFF.

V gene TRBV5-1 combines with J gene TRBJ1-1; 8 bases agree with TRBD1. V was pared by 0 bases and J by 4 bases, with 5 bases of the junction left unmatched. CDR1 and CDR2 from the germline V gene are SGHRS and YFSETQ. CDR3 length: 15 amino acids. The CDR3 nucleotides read TGCGCCAGCAGCTTGGATCGGACAGGGTCCACTGAAGCTTTCTTT. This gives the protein CASSLDRTGSTEAFF.

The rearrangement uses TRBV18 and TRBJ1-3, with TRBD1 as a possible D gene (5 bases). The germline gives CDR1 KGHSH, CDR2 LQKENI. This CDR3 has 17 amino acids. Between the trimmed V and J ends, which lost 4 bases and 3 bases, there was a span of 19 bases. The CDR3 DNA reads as TGTGCCAGCTCACTCGCGATCCAGGGACTGGATGGAAACACCATATATTTT. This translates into CASSLAIQGLDGNTIYF. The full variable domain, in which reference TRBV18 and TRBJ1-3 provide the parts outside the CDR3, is NAGVMQNPRHLVRRRGQEARLRCSPMKGHSHVYWYRQLPEEGLKFMVYLQKENIIDESGMPKERFSAEFPKEGPSILRIQQVVRGDSAAYFCASSLAIQGLDGNTIYFGEGSWLTVV.

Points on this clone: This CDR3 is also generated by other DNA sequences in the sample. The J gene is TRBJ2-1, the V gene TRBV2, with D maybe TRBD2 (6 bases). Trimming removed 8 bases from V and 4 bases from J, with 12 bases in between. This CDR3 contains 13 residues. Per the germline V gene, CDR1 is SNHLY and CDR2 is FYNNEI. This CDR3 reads CASGGDGYNEQFF. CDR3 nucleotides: TGTGCCAGCGGCGGGGACGGTTACAATGAGCAGTTCTTC.

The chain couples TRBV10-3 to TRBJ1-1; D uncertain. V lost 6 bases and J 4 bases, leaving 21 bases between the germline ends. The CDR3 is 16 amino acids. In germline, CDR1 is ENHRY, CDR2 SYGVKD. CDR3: CAISLRPLSLITEAFF. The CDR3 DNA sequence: TGTGCCATCAGCCTCCGCCCCCTATCGCTGATCACTGAAGCTTTCTTT.